The next 18 T cell receptor beta chains were all read from a single sample in a study of T cell responses to AZD1222 COVID-19 vaccine listed by TCRdb under 2021. The library was built by means of the immunoSEQ multiplex PCR assay. TCRdb took this table from immuneACCESS and kept in-frame rearrangements with V and J called. Such tables lack part of the clones; where checked against another copy, unresolved V genes explain under half of the gap, and the rest is unexplained. This sample is represented by about 84,000 clones; approximately 85% of them were singletons. The top ten clonotypes cover more than 9% of the sample. The time point label of this sample denotes: about 28 days (+/-7) after the second vaccine dose. The sequencing here drew on peripheral blood, taken 28 days after the second AZD1222 dose. The origin of the receptors is an adult who received the AZD1222 COVID-19 vaccine.

This clone has more than one count but fewer than ten. The J gene is TRBJ2-7, the V gene TRBV5-1; weak D call: TRBD2 (5 bases). Looked up from germline, CDR1 is SGHRS and CDR2 is YFSETQ. The V end lost 0 bases, the J end lost 4 bases, and 23 bases lay between the germline ends. CDR3 length equals 18 residues. The DNA for the CDR3 is TGCGCCAGCAGCTTGGAATACGCGTGTTTTCGGGGAAAATACGAGCAGTACTTC. Protein: CASSLEYACFRGKYEQYF.

The V and J genes are TRBV29-1 and TRBJ1-1; the match to TRBD1 covers 8 bases. This CDR3 comprises 15 residues. The germline gives CDR1 SQVTM, CDR2 ANQGSEA. V lost 6 bases and J lost 6; bases outside the gene matches: 15. The CDR3: CSVMTWTGRKAEAFF. CDR3 sequence (DNA): TGCAGCGTGATGACATGGACAGGGCGAAAGGCTGAAGCTTTCTTT.

In DNA, the CDR3 is TGTGCCAGCCGACCCCCTGGGTCCGGGGCCCAGCATTTT. Its protein is CASRPPGSGAQHF. V usage is TRBV28 and J usage is TRBJ1-5; no reliable D call. There are 13 residues in the CDR3. Germline V gene lookup returns CDR1 MDHEN and CDR2 SYDVKM. V gave up 8 bases and J gave up 11 bases, with 19 bases separating them.

CDR3 DNA sequence: TGTGCCAGCACCTCGGAGGAAGGCAGGGGCACAGATACGCAGTATTTT. Amino acids: CASTSEEGRGTDTQYF. The chain recombines TRBV28 with TRBJ2-3; D possibly matches TRBD1 or TRBD2 (5 bases each). Germline CDR1 and CDR2: MDHEN and SYDVKM. This CDR3 has 16 residues. V lost 7 bases and J lost 1, with 18 bases in between.

The V gene is TRBV2, the J gene TRBJ1-5; 8 bases line up with TRBD1. J lost 1 base, V lost 8 bases, and 13 bases had no gene match. This CDR3 is built from 17 residues. CDR1 and CDR2 from the germline V gene are SNHLY and FYNNEI. The CDR3 is CASLVSAGGLSNQPQHF. For the CDR3, the DNA is TGTGCCAGCTTGGTATCGGCAGGGGGCTTGAGCAATCAGCCCCAGCATTTT.

The rearrangement uses TRBV30 and TRBJ1-2, with TRBD1 matching over 8 bases. V lost 8 bases and J lost 7; bases outside the gene matches: 12. The CDR3 length is 13 residues. Germline V CDR1 and CDR2: GTSNPN, SVGIG (reference sequence). The CDR3 DNA reads TGTGCCAGTACAGGGGGACGTAGGGGTGGCTACACCTTC. Translated: CASTGGRRGGYTF.

The chain links TRBV27 to TRBJ1-1, with TRBD1 matching over 9 bases. V dropped 6 bases and J dropped 5; count of bases not matched to a gene: 1. Germline V gives CDR1 MNHEY, CDR2 SMNVEV (reference sequence). This CDR3 contains 12 residues. CDR3 residues: CASRTGGTEAFF. The CDR3 nucleotides read TGTGCCAGCAGGACAGGGGGAACTGAAGCTTTCTTT.

This chain uses TRBV18 with TRBJ1-5, with D maybe TRBD1 (5 bases). This CDR3 contains 14 residues. The V and J ends lost 6 bases and 4 bases respectively, with 13 bases between them. Germline V gene data show CDR1 as KGHSH and CDR2 as LQKENI. This CDR3 is CASSRSGGNQPQHF. The CDR3 bases are TGTGCCAGCTCCAGGTCGGGGGGAAATCAGCCCCAGCATTTT.

This clone occurred a few times. The chain joins TRBV19 to TRBJ1-6, with TRBD1 matching 9 bases. The length of the CDR3 is 14 residues. With V trimmed by 9 bases and J by 10 bases, 10 bases remained unmatched. CDR1 and CDR2 (germline): LNHDA, SQIVND (reference sequence). The DNA of the CDR3 is TGTGCCAGCAATAACAGGGGGCCGGAATCACCCCTCCACTTT. As protein: CASNNRGPESPLHF.

In this sample, this clone turned up once. The chain employs TRBV28 and TRBJ2-5, with TRBD1 matching 8 bases. The germline V gene encodes CDR1 MDHEN and CDR2 SYDVKM. CDR3 size: 17 residues. V lost 1 base, J lost 5 bases, and 12 bases stayed unmatched. The CDR3 loop is CASSLSPRAGGQETQYF. CDR3 in DNA: TGTGCCAGCAGTTTATCGCCACGGGCAGGGGGCCAGGAGACCCAGTACTTC.

The chain links TRBV5-4 to TRBJ2-7; the D gene could be TRBD1 or TRBD2 (6 bases each). The germline V gene encodes CDR1 SGHNT and CDR2 YYREEE (reference sequence). The CDR3 loop spans 16 amino acids. V was pared by 1 base and J by 3 bases, with 17 bases between. The CDR3 spells CASSLRVVQGGYEQYF. The CDR3 DNA is TGTGCCAGCAGCTTGAGGGTAGTACAGGGAGGCTACGAGCAGTACTTC.

This clone was found once. The chain employs TRBV6-5 and TRBJ2-3; a possible D gene is TRBD2 (5 bases). The CDR3 is 13 residues long. Germline lookup yields CDR1 MNHEY and CDR2 SVGAGI. V lost 6 bases and J 8 bases, leaving 15 bases between the germline ends. In DNA, the CDR3 is TGTGCCAGCAGCGCCTTGGGGAGTTTTACGCAGTATTTT. Its translation is CASSALGSFTQYF.

The genes are TRBV6-4 and TRBJ2-3; possibly TRBD1 for D (5 bases). The CDR3 length is 15 residues. Germline V CDR1 and CDR2: MRHNA, SNTAGT. V lost 4 bases and J lost 2, with 13 bases in between. This chain's CDR3 is CASSGSSGPTDTQYF. CDR3 coding DNA: TGTGCCAGCAGTGGATCGTCAGGGCCCACAGATACGCAGTATTTT.

This chain links TRBV18 with TRBJ1-2, with TRBD1 as a possible D gene (5 bases). V was trimmed by 4 bases and J by 7 bases, leaving 16 bases between them. Germline V gene lookup returns CDR1 KGHSH and CDR2 LQKENI. The CDR3 totals 14 residues. The CDR3 DNA follows: TGTGCCAGCTCACTAGTGGGACGCGGAGGTGGCTACACCTTC. It specifies CASSLVGRGGGYTF.

The V and J genes are TRBV13 and TRBJ2-3; the D gene is possibly TRBD1 (6 bases). V shed 6 bases and J shed 6 bases, with 22 bases lying between them. Looked up from germline, CDR1 is PRHDT and CDR2 is FYEKMQ (reference sequence). The CDR3 is 16 amino acids. CDR3: CASRQWEQGILDTQYF. CDR3 DNA: TGTGCCAGCAGGCAGTGGGAACAGGGTATTTTGGATACGCAGTATTTT.

This clone has just a few counts. The J gene is TRBJ2-2, the V gene TRBV4-1; D may be TRBD1 (6 bases). Looked up from germline, CDR1 is MGHRA and CDR2 is YSYEKL. Trimming shortened V by 1 base and J by 6 bases, and 18 bases separated the two germline ends. The CDR3 totals 17 residues. The CDR3 nucleotides are TGCGCCAGCAGCCAAGCTCAGGGGTCGTCTTTTGCCGGGGAGCTGTTTTTT. Its protein product is CASSQAQGSSFAGELFF.

V gene TRBV19 combines with J gene TRBJ2-3; perhaps TRBD1 as D (6 bases). V lost 10 bases, J lost 2 bases, and 19 bases lay in between. The length of the CDR3 is 15 residues. The germline V gene has CDR1 LNHDA and CDR2 SQIVND (reference sequence). DNA of the CDR3: TGTGCCACCACACGCGGTGGACAGCACACAGATACGCAGTATTTT. Protein product: CATTRGGQHTDTQYF.

This clone has more than one count but fewer than ten. This CDR3 is also generated by other DNA sequences in the sample. The chain couples TRBV6-1 to TRBJ2-3; TRBD2 agrees at 11 bases. The CDR3 consists of 15 residues. The germline CDR1 and CDR2 sequences are MNHNS and SASEGT. The junction had 2 bases not matched to a gene; V was cut back by 2 bases and J by 4 bases. The CDR3 sequence: CASSELAGGPDTQYF. The CDR3 region has the DNA TGTGCCAGCAGTGAATTAGCGGGGGGGCCAGATACGCAGTATTTT.